The clone carrying this TCR beta chain was observed many times. Generated by immunoSEQ multiplex PCR, the TCRdb table keeps only in-frame clones and is missing some. The repertoire includes about 79,000 clones, about 61% of them detected once, and approximately 56% sits in the top ten. CD45RO+ cells were combined with CCR7-negative CD45RA+ TemRA cells to form CD8 memory. This specimen belongs to a study of shared clonotypes between healthy human individuals. For the study at large: Per donor, three plates held CD4 naive cells, three held CD4 memory, two held CD8 naive and one held CD8 memory.

The sequencing sample was made of memory CD8+ T cells sorted from blood. Stated subset: CD45RO+ cells pooled with CCR7-negative TemRA cells. The sequence came from a man aged 25 to 40 in good health.

The CDR3 here is CASSSFQGSNEQYF. Here the CDR3 DNA reads TGTGCCAGCAGTAGCTTCCAGGGGAGCAACGAGCAGTACTTC. This sequence joins TRBV7-9 and TRBJ2-7; weak D call: TRBD1 (6 bases). CDR1 is SEHNR, CDR2 FQNEAQ, per germline (reference sequence). V lost 6 bases, J lost 5 bases, and 17 bases lay in between. The CDR3 has 14 amino acids.